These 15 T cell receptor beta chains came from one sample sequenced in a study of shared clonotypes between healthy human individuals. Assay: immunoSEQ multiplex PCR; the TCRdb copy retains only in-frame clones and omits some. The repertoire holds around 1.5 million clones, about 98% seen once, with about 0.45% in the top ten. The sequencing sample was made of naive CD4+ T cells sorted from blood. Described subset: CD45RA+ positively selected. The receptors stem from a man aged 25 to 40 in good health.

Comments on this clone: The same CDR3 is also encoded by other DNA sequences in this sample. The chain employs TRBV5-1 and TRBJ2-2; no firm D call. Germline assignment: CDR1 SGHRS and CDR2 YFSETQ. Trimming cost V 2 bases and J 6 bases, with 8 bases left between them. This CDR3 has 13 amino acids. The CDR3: CASSLEGPGELFF. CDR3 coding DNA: TGCGCCAGCAGCTTAGAAGGTCCCGGGGAGCTGTTTTTT.

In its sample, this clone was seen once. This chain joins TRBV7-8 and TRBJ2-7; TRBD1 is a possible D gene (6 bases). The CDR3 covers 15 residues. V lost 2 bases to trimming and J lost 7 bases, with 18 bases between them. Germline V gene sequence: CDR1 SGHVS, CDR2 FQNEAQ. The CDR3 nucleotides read TGTGCCAGCAGCTTATTCCCGGGACAACCTGCGGAGCAGTACTTC. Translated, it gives CASSLFPGQPAEQYF.

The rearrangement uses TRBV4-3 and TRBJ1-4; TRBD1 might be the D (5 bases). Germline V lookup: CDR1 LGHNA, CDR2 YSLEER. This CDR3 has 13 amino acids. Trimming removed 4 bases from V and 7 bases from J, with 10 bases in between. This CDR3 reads CASSPGLTEKLFF. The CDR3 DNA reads TGCGCCAGCAGCCCGGGACTGACTGAAAAACTGTTTTTT.

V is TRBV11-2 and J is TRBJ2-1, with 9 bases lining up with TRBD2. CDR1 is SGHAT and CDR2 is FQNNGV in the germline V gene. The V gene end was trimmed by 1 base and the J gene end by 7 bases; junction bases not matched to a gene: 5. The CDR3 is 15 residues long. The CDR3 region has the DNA TGTGCCAGCAGCTTAGTGGGACTAGCTATTAATGAGCAGTTCTTC. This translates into CASSLVGLAINEQFF.

CDR3 residues: CASSARLAYEQYF. CDR3 DNA sequence: TGTGCCAGCAGTGCCCGGTTGGCCTACGAGCAGTACTTC. The V call is TRBV6-6, the J call TRBJ2-7; no firm D call. V gave up 5 bases and J gave up 2 bases, with 10 bases separating them. The germline gives CDR1 MNHNY, CDR2 SVGAGI (reference sequence). The CDR3 length is 13 residues.

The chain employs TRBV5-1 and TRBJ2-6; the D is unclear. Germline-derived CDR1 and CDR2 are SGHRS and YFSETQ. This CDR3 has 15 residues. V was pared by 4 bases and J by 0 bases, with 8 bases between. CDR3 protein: CASSNANSGANVLTF. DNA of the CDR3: TGCGCCAGCAGCAACGCCAACTCTGGGGCCAACGTCCTGACTTTC.

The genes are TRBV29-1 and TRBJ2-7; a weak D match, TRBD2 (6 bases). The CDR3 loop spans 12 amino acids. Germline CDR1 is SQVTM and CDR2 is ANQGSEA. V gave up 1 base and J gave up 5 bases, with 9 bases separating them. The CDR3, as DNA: TGCAGCGTTGAAGCAGGGAGGAACGAGCAGTACTTC. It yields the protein CSVEAGRNEQYF.

CDR3 in DNA: TGTGCCAGCAGCAAACACGCTAGGGAACGCTCTGGAAACACCATATATTTT. Amino acids: CASSKHARERSGNTIYF. The chain combines TRBV11-2 with TRBJ1-3; D is unclear. V was clipped by 5 bases and J by 0 bases, with 17 bases between them. Germline V gene lookup returns CDR1 SGHAT and CDR2 FQNNGV. The CDR3 consists of 17 residues.

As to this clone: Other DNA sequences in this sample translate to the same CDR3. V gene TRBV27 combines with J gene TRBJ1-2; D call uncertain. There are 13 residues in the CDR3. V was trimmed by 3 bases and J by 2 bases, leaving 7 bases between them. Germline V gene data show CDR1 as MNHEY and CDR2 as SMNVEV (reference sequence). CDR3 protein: CASSFSTNYGYTF. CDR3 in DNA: TGTGCCAGCAGTTTCTCGACAAACTATGGCTACACCTTC.

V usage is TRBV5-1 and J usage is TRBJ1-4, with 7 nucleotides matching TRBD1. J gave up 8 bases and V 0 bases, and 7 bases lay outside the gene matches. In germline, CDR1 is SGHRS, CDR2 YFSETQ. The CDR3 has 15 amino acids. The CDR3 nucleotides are TGCGCCAGCAGCTTGGCCGGGAGGGGGCAGGAAAAACTGTTTTTT. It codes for CASSLAGRGQEKLFF.

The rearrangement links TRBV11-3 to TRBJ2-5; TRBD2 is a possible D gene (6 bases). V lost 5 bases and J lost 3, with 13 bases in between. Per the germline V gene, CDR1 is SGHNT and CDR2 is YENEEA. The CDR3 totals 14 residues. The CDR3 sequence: CASSAGGREETQYF. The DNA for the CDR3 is TGTGCCAGCAGCGCCGGGGGAAGGGAAGAGACCCAGTACTTC.

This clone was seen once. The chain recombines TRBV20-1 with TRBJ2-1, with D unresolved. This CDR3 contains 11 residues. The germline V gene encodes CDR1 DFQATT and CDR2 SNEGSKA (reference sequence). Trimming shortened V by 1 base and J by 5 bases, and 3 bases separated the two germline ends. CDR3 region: CSARVNNEQFF. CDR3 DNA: TGCAGTGCTAGAGTCAACAATGAGCAGTTCTTC.

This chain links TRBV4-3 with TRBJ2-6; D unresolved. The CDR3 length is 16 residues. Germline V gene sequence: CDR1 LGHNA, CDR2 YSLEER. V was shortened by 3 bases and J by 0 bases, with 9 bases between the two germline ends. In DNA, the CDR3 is TGCGCCAGCAGCCAGTTCTCGAACTCTGGGGCCAACGTCCTGACTTTC. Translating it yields CASSQFSNSGANVLTF.

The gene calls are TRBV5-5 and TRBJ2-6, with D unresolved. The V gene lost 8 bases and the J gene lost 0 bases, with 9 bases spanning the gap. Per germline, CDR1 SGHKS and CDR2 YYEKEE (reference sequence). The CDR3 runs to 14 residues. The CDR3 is CASTVNSGANVLTF. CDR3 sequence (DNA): TGTGCCAGTACTGTGAACTCTGGGGCCAACGTCCTGACTTTC. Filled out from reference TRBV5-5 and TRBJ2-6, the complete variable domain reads DAGVTQSPTHLIKTRGQQVTLRCSPISGHKSVSWYQQVLGQGPQFIFQYYEKEERGRGNFPDRFSARQFPNYSSELNVNALLLGDSALYLCASTVNSGANVLTFGAGSRLTVL.

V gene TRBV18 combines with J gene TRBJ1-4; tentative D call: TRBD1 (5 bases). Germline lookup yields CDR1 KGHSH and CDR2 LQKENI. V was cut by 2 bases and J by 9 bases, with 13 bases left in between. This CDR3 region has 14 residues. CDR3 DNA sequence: TGTGCCAGCTCACCAGGTCAGCCAGGGAAAAAACTGTTTTTT. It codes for CASSPGQPGKKLFF.